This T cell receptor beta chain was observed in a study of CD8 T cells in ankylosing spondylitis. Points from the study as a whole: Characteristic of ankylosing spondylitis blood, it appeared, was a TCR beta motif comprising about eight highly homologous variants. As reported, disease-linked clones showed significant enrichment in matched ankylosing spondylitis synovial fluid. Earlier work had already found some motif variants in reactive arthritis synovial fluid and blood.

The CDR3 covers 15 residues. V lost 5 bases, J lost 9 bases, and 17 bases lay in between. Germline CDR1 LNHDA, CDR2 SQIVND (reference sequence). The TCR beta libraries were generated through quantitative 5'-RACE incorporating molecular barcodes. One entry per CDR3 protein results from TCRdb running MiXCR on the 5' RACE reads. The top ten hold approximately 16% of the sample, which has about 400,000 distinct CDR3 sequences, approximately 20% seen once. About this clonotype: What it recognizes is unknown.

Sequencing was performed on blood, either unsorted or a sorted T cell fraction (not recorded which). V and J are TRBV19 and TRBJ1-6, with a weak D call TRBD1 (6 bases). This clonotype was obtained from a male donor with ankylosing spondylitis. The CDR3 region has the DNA TGTGCCAGTAGTCCAGGTCAGGGGCCGACTTCACCCCTCCACTTT. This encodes CASSPGQGPTSPLHF.